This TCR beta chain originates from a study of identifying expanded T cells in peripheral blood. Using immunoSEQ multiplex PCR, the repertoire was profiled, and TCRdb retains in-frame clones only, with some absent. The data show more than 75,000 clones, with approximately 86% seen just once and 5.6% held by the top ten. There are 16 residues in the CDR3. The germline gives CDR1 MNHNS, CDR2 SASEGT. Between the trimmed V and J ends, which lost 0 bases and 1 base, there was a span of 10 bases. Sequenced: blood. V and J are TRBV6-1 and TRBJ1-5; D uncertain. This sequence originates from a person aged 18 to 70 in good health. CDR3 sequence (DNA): TGTGCCAGCAGTGAAGCAGGGTATGGGAGCAATCAGCCCCAGCATTTT. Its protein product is CASSEAGYGSNQPQHF.